These 2 T cell receptor beta chains came from one sample sequenced in a study of blood T cell repertoires in COVID-19. Sequenced by immunoSEQ multiplex PCR; TCRdb stores in-frame clones only, minus some. The profile shows about 270,000 clones, about four fifths of them singletons. Sequenced material: peripheral blood. Receptor source: a man at least 80 years old with acute or convalescent COVID-19.

V usage is TRBV28 and J usage is TRBJ2-1; weak D call: TRBD2 (5 bases). The V and J ends lost 1 base and 9 bases respectively, with 7 bases between them. The CDR3 has 12 residues. Germline CDR1 is MDHEN and CDR2 is SYDVKM. The CDR3 DNA reads as TGTGCCAGCAGTTTATCGGGGAGTGAGCAGTTCTTC. This translates into CASSLSGSEQFF.

This chain uses TRBV5-1 with TRBJ2-7; 8 nucleotides agree with TRBD2. The J segment lost 6 bases and the V segment lost 4 bases, leaving 9 bases of the junction unmatched. The CDR3 has 14 amino acids. Germline CDR1 is SGHRS and CDR2 is YFSETQ. CDR3: CASSPIAGSSEQYF. DNA of the CDR3: TGCGCCAGCAGCCCCATAGCGGGATCTAGCGAGCAGTACTTC.